Listed below are T cell receptor beta chains from one sample, sequenced in a study of cytomegalovirus exposure and HLA in healthy donors. The data were produced by immunoSEQ multiplex PCR, yet TCRdb's version contains in-frame clones alone and is incomplete. Of some 180,000 clones in the sample, roughly 10% were seen once. The sample consisted of PBMCs. The receptors originated from a woman in her 30s in good health and CMV-seropositive. CDR3s include the opening cysteine and the closing phenylalanine or tryptophan. A D gene is named only where the DNA matches it firmly. The listing skips clone size in some rows; elsewhere it reads once, few, many or a size class.

>TRBJ2-3|few|.|TRBV15
TGTGCCGATGGGGGGATTGATACGCAGTATTTT
CADGGIDTQYF
>TRBJ1-2|few|.|TRBV9
TGTGCCAGCAGCCTCCCTGGGGAGACTGGCTACACCTTC
CASSLPGETGYTF
>TRBJ2-7|few|.|TRBV5-1
TGCGCCAGCAGCTCGCGACTAGGATCCTACGAGCAGTACTTC
CASSSRLGSYEQYF
>TRBJ2-3|few|.|TRBV7-2
TGTGCCAGCAGCCGGGAGCGGAAAGATACGCAGTATTTT
CASSRERKDTQYF
>TRBJ1-2|.|.|TRBV19
TGTGCCACGGCGGAGGGCTATGGCTACACCTTC
CATAEGYGYTF
>TRBJ2-7|.|.|TRBV27
TGTGCCAGCAGTTCGGGATACGAGCAGTACTTC
CASSSGYEQYF
>TRBJ2-1|few|.|TRBV27
TGTGCCAGCAGTTCCAGGGGTTTGGGTTCCAATGAGCAGTTCTTC
CASSSRGLGSNEQFF
>TRBJ2-2|.|.|TRBV27
TGTGCCAGCAGGGGCTTCACACCGGGGAGTGCTTATAGCACCGGGGAGCTGTTTTTT
CASRGFTPGSAYSTGELFF
>TRBJ2-1|.|.|TRBV7-2
TGTGCCAGCAGCTTAATGGCAGGGAAGGTGAATGAGCAGTTCTTC
CASSLMAGKVNEQFF
>TRBJ1-2|.|.|TRBV2
TGTGCCAGCAGTGGTTCGGGATCCAACTATGGCTACACCTTC
CASSGSGSNYGYTF
>TRBJ2-1|few|TRBD2|TRBV10-2
TGCGCCACAAACCCATCGGGACTAGCGGGAGTGTCCCACAATGAGCAGTTCTTC
CATNPSGLAGVSHNEQFF
>TRBJ1-5|few|.|TRBV5-1
TGCGCCAGCAGCTTGGACGGGGGAAACCAGCCCCAGCATTTT
CASSLDGGNQPQHF
>TRBJ2-5|.|.|TRBV9
TGTGCCAGCAGCCCTCGGGACTGGGAAGTGGGGGGCCAAGAGACCCAGTACTTC
CASSPRDWEVGGQETQYF
>TRBJ2-3|.|TRBD1|TRBV5-4
TGTGCCAGCAGCTGGACAGGGGGCACAGATACGCAGTATTTT
CASSWTGGTDTQYF
>TRBJ1-5|few|.|TRBV5-6
TGTGCCAGCAGCCACAGAAGTGGCAATCAGCCCCAGCATTTT
CASSHRSGNQPQHF
>TRBJ2-1|few|.|TRBV6-6
TGTGCCAGCAGTTCCTATTCCCGGGATGAGCAGTTCTTC
CASSSYSRDEQFF
>TRBJ2-5|.|.|TRBV18
TGTGCCAGCTCACAGATGGGAGGAGAAGAGACCCAGTACTTC
CASSQMGGEETQYF
>TRBJ2-1|.|TRBD2|TRBV19
TGTGCCAGTAGGAAGACTAGCGGGAGTCATGAGCAGTTCTTC
CASRKTSGSHEQFF
>TRBJ1-1|.|.|TRBV21-1
TGTGCCAGCAGCAAGACAGGGGGCACTGAAGCTTTCTTT
CASSKTGGTEAFF
>TRBJ2-5|.|.|TRBV29-1
TGCAGCGTTGTGCCGGGCGGGAATCGAGAGGCCCAGTACTTC
CSVVPGGNREAQYF
>TRBJ2-4|.|TRBD2|TRBV27
TGTGCCAGCAGCCCGAAAGGTCCGGGGGGGAGTACCAAAAACATTCAGTACTTC
CASSPKGPGGSTKNIQYF
>TRBJ1-2|few|TRBD1|TRBV6-1
TGTGCCAGCACTGCCCAGACAGGGGGCGCGGATGGCTACACCTTC
CASTAQTGGADGYTF